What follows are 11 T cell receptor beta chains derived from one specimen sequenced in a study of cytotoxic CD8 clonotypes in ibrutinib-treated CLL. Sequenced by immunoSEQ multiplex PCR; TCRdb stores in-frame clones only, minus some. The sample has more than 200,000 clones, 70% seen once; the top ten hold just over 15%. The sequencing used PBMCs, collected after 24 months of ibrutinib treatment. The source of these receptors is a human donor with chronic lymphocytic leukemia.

This CDR3 reads CASSLGNPTYEQYF. The CDR3 DNA is TGTGCCAGCAGCTTGGGGAACCCCACCTACGAGCAGTACTTC. The chain uses TRBV5-8 and TRBJ2-7; D call uncertain. V was clipped by 0 bases and J by 2 bases, with 9 bases between them. The CDR3 consists of 14 residues. Germline assignment: CDR1 SGHTS and CDR2 YDEGEE.

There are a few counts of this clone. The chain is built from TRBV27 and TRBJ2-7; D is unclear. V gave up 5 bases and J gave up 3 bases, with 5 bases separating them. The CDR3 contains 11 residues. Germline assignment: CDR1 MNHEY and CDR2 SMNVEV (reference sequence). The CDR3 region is CASSTVYEQYF. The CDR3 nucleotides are TGTGCCAGCAGTACTGTCTACGAGCAGTACTTC.

Written as DNA, the CDR3 is TGTGCCAGCAGCTTCAGGGGGGTGAACACCGGGGAGCTGTTTTTT. It is translated as CASSFRGVNTGELFF. V usage is TRBV7-3 and J usage is TRBJ2-2, with D possibly being TRBD1 (7 bases). This CDR3 spans 15 amino acids. The V end lost 3 bases, the J end lost 1 base, and 9 bases lay between the germline ends. Germline lookup yields CDR1 SGHTA and CDR2 FQGTGA.

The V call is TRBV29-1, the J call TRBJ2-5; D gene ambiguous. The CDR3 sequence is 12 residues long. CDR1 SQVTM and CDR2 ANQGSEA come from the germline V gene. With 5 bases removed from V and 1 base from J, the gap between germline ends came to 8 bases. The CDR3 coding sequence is TGCAGCGTTCAGACTCCCCAAGAGACCCAGTACTTC. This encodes CSVQTPQETQYF. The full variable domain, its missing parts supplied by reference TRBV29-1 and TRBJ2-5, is SAVISQKPSRDICQRGTSLTIQCQVDSQVTMMFWYRQQPGQSLTLIATANQGSEATYESGFVIDKFPISRPNLTFSTLTVSNMSPEDSSIYLCSVQTPQETQYFGPGTRLLVL.

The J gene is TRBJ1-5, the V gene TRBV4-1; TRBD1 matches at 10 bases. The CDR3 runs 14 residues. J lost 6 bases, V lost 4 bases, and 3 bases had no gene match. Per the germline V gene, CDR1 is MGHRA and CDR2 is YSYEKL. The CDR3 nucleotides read TGCGCCAGCAGCCGGGACAGGGGTTTTCAGCCCCAGCATTTT. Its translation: CASSRDRGFQPQHF.

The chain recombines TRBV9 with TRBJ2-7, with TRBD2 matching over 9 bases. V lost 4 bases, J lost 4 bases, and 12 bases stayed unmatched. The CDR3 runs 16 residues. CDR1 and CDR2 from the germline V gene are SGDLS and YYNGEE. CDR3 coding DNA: TGTGCCAGCAGCCCCGATCTAGCGGGACCACATTACGAGCAGTACTTC. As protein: CASSPDLAGPHYEQYF.

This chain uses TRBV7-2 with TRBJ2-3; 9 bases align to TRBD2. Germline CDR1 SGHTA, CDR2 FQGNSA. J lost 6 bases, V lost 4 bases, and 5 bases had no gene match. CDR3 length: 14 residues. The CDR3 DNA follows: TGTGCCAGCAGCTATAGCGGGAGAGGGGATACGCAGTATTTT. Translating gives CASSYSGRGDTQYF.

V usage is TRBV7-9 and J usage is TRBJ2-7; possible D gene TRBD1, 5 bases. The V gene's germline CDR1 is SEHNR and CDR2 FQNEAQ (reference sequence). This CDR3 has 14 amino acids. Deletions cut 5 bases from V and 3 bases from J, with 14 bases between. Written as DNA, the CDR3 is TGTGCCAGCAGCATCCAGACAGAGTTCTACGAGCAGTACTTC. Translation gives CASSIQTEFYEQYF.

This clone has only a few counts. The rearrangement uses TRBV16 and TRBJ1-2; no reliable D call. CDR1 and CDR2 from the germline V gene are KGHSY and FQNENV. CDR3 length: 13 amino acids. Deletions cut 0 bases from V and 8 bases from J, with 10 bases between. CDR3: CASSQSRASGYTF. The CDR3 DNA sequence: TGTGCCAGCAGCCAATCTCGGGCATCGGGCTACACCTTC.

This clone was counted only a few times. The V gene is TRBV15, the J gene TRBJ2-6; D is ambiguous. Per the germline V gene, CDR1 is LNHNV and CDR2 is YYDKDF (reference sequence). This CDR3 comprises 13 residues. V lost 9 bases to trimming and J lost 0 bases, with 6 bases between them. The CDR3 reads CATKDSGANVLTF. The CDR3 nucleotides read TGTGCCACTAAAGACTCTGGGGCCAACGTCCTGACTTTC.

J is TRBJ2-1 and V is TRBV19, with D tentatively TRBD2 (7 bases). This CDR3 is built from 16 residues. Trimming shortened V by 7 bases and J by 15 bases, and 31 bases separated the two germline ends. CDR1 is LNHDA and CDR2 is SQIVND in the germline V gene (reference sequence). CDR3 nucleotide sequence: TGTGCCAGTACCCCCTCCCACCTAGGGGGAGGGGGAAAACGGTTCTTC. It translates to CASTPSHLGGGGKRFF. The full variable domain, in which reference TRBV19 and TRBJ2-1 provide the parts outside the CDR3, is DGGITQSPKYLFRKEGQNVTLSCEQNLNHDAMYWYRQDPGQGLRLIYYSQIVNDFQKGDIAEGYSVSREKKESFPLTVTSAQKNPTAFYLCASTPSHLGGGGKRFFGPGTRLTVL.